The present T cell receptor (beta chain) was sequenced within a study of shared clonotypes between healthy human individuals. Overall study context: Per donor, three plates held CD4 naive cells, three held CD4 memory, two held CD8 naive and one held CD8 memory.

Overall study findings and caveats: In this cohort, only blood was sampled, and tissue repertoires likely differ. About 5% of naive CD4 clonotypes were shared across four donors.

Selected positively for CCR7 and CD45RO-negative, naive CD8 cells excluded terminally differentiated effector memory CD45RA+ cells. Sorted-subset replicate PCRs used about 200 ng DNA, tens of thousands of T cell genomes. Sequencing used immunoSEQ multiplex PCR; TCRdb keeps in-frame clones, though not all of them. The sample carries about 600,000 clones, around 95% recorded once. Concerning this clone: What it binds is not known. Mismatch with germline at one junction end may stem from a read error.

Per germline, CDR1 SGHAT and CDR2 FQNNGV. The CDR3 spans 16 residues. Sequencing was carried out using naive CD8+ T cells sorted from blood. V usage is TRBV11-2 and J usage is TRBJ2-3; TRBD2 agrees at 8 bases. The clonotype was recovered from a woman aged 30 to 39 in good health. CDR3 DNA sequence: TGTGCCAGCAGCGACCAACTAGCGGAGTCCCCAGATACACAGTATTTT. Translation gives CASSDQLAESPDTQYF.